The entry below describes one T cell receptor (beta chain). Its antigen is not known. This sample stems from a study of monozygotic twins with inflammatory bowel disease. Findings and caveats of the study: Concordance status among twins (concordant versus discordant) showed no link to repertoire similarity, possibly from limited power.

Blood was collected, roughly 2.5 ml per donor. Without any T cell sorting, total RNA was isolated from whole blood. Germline loops: CDR1 SGHRS, CDR2 YFSETQ. The CDR3 covers 17 residues. Each UMI, carrying a 6-nucleotide sample barcode, came from template switching. TCRdb re-called the 5' RACE reads; every CDR3 protein appears as one record, without DNA. This table lists about 380,000 distinct CDR3 sequences. This rearrangement joins TRBV5-1 to TRBJ2-1; TCRdb's D call, TRBD1, is unchecked because there is no DNA. The sequence was collected from a human donor with ulcerative colitis or Crohn's disease, or a healthy co-twin of an affected twin (not recorded which). Material for sequencing was blood. The CDR3 reads CASTQGTGDRSYNEQFF.